The clone carrying this T cell receptor beta chain showed up many times. The target antigen is unknown. The sample comes from a study of spatial heterogeneity in lung cancer. On the study more broadly: Sequence detection consistently recorded a greater number of beta-chain than alpha-chain sequences.

Time point described: sample taken at primary tumor resection. Study conclusions and caveats: Mutation counts in tumors were tracked by counts of expanded intratumoral alpha and beta TCRs. Around 7% of tumor T cells for alpha chains and 12% to 15% for beta chains were estimated to be covered.

This CDR3 contains 14 residues. Germline CDR1 reads DFQATT; CDR2 reads SNEGSKA (reference sequence). V lost 5 bases and J lost 6, with 16 bases in between. TCR cDNA molecules each had a unique molecular identifier. TCRdb reanalysed the 5' RACE reads using MiXCR and keeps one entry per CDR3 protein. This table has some 15,000 distinct CDR3 sequences, roughly 5.2% appearing once. The origin of this receptor is a male donor with early-stage non-small cell lung cancer. The sequencing used lung tumor tissue, collected at surgery. The chain recombines TRBV20-1 with TRBJ1-4; TRBD1 is a possible D gene (6 bases). CDR3 bases: TGCAGTGCTCAAAAGGGAGGGGGGGATGAAAAACTGTTTTTT. It specifies CSAQKGGGDEKLFF.